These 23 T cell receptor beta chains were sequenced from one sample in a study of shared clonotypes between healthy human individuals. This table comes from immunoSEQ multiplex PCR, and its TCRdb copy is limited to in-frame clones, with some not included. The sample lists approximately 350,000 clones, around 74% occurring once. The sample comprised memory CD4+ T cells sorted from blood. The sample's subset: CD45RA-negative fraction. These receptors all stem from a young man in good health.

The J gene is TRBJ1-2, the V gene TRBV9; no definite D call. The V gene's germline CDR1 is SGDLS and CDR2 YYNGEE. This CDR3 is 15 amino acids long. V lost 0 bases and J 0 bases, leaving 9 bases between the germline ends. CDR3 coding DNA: TGTGCCAGCAGCGTAGACCCAGGCTCTAACTATGGCTACACCTTC. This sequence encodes CASSVDPGSNYGYTF.

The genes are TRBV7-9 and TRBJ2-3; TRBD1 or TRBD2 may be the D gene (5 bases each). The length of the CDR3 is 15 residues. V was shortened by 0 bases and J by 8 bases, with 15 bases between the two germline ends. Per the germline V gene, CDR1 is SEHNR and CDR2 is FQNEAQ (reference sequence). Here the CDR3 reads CASSLAGVDPGTQYF. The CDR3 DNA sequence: TGTGCCAGCAGCTTAGCGGGGGTCGATCCTGGTACGCAGTATTTT.

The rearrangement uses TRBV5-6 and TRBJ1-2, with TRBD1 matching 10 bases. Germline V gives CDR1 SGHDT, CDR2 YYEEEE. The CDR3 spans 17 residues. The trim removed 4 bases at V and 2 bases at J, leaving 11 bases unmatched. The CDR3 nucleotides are TGTGCCAGCAGCCCCTTTTGGGTGACAGGGGGCAACTATGGCTACACCTTC. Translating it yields CASSPFWVTGGNYGYTF.

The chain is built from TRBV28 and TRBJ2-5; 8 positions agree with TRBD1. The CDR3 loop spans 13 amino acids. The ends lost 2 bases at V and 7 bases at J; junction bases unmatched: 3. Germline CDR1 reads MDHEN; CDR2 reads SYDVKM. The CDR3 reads CASSLQGASTQYF. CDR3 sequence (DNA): TGTGCCAGCAGTTTACAGGGGGCGTCGACCCAGTACTTC.

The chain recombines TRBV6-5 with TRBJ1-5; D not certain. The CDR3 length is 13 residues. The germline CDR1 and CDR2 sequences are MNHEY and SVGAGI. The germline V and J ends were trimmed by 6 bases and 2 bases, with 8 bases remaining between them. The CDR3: CASRAGGNQPQHF. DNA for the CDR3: TGTGCCAGCAGGGCAGGAGGCAATCAGCCCCAGCATTTT.

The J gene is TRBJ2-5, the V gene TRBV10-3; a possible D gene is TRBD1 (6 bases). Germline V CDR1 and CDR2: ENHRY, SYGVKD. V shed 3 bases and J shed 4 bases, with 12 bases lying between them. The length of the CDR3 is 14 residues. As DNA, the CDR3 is TGTGCCATCAGTGACAGGGGTGTAAGAGAGACCCAGTACTTC. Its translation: CAISDRGVRETQYF.

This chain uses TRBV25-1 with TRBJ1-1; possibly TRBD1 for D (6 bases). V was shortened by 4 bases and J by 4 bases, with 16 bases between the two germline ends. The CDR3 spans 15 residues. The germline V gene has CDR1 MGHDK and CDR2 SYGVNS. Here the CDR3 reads CASSAGRGGGTEAFF. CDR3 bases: TGTGCCAGCAGTGCCGGAAGGGGGGGAGGCACTGAAGCTTTCTTT.

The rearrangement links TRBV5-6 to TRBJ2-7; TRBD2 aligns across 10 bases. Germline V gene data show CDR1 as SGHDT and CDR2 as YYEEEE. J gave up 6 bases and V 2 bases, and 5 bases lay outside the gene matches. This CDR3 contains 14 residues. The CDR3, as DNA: TGTGCCAGCAGCTTCGGGACTAGCGTTCCCGAGCAGTACTTC. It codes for CASSFGTSVPEQYF. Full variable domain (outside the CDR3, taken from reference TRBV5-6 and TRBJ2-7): DAGVTQSPTHLIKTRGQQVTLRCSPKSGHDTVSWYQQALGQGPQFIFQYYEEEERQRGNFPDRFSGHQFPNYSSELNVNALLLGDSALYLCASSFGTSVPEQYFGPGTRLTVT.

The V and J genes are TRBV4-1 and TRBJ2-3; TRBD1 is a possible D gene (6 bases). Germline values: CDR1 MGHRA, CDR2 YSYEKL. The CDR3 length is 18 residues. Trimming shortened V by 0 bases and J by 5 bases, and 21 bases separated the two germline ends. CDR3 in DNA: TGCGCCAGCAGCCAAGAGGGGGCGGCGGGTCCGGGGAGAGATACGCAGTATTTT. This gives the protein CASSQEGAAGPGRDTQYF.

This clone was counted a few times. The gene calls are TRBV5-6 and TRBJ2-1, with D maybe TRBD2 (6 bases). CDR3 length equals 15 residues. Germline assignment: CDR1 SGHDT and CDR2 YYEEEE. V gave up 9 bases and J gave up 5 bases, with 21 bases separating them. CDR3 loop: CANSRNGRGDNEQFF. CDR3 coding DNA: TGTGCCAATTCTAGAAACGGGCGGGGAGACAATGAGCAGTTCTTC.

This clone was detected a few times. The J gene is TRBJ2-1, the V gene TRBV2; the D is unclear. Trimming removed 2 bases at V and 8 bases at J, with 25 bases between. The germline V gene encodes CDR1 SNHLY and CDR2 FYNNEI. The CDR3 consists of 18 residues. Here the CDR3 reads CASSERPSNFGQFYEQFF. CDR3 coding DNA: TGTGCCAGCAGTGAACGGCCTAGTAATTTTGGGCAATTTTATGAGCAGTTCTTC.

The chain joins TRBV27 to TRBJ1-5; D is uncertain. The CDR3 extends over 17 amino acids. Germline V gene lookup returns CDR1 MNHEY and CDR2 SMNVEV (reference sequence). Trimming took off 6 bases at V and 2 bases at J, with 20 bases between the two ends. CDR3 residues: CASSTSRLGIGNQPQHF. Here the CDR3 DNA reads TGTGCCAGCAGCACCAGCCGGTTGGGGATCGGCAATCAGCCCCAGCATTTT.

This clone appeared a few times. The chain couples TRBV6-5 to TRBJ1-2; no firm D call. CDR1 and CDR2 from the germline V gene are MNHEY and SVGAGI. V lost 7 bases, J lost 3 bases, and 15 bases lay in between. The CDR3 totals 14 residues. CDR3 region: CASTGRRVDYGYTF. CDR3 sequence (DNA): TGTGCCAGCACGGGGAGAAGAGTAGACTATGGCTACACCTTC.

CDR3 sequence reads: CASSPGVYYGYTF. CDR3 bases: TGTGCCAGCAGCCCAGGGGTTTACTATGGCTACACCTTC. The V gene is TRBV6-6, the J gene TRBJ1-2; a possible D gene is TRBD1 (6 bases). V was shortened by 6 bases and J by 3 bases, with 11 bases between the two germline ends. Per germline, CDR1 MNHNY and CDR2 SVGAGI (reference sequence). The CDR3 sequence is 13 residues long.

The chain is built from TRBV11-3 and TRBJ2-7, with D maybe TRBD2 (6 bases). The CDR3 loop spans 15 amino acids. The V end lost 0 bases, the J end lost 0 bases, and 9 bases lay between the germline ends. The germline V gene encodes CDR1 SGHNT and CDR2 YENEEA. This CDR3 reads CASSLEAGSSYEQYF. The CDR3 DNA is TGTGCCAGCAGCTTAGAGGCCGGGAGCTCCTACGAGCAGTACTTC.

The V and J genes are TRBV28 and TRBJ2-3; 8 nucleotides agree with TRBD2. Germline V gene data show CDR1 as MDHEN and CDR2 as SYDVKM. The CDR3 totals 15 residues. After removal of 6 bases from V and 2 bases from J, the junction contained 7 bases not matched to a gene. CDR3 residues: CASSPSGGYTDTQYF. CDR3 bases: TGTGCCAGCAGCCCCAGCGGGGGATACACAGATACGCAGTATTTT.

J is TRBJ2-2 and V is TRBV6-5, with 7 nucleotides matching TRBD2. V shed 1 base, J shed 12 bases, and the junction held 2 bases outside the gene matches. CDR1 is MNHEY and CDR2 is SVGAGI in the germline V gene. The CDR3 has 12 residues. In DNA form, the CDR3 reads TGTGCCAGCAGTTACTTGGGAGGGCAGCTGTTTTTT. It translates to CASSYLGGQLFF.

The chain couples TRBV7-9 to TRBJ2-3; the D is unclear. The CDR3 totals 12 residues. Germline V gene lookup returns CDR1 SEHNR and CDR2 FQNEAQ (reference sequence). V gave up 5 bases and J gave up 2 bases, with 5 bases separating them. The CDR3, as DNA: TGTGCCAGCAGCCGAGACACAGATACGCAGTATTTT. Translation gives CASSRDTDTQYF.

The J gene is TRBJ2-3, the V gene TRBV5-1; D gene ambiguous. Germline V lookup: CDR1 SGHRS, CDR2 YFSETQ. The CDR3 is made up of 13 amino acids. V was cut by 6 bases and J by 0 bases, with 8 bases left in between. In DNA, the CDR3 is TGCGCCAGCAAGCTGGGGAGCACAGATACGCAGTATTTT. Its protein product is CASKLGSTDTQYF.

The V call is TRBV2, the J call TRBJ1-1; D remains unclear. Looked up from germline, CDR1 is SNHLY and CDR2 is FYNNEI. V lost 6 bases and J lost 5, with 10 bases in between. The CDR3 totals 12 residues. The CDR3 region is CASSAYGTEAFF. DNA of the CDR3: TGTGCCAGCAGCGCCTATGGGACTGAAGCTTTCTTT.

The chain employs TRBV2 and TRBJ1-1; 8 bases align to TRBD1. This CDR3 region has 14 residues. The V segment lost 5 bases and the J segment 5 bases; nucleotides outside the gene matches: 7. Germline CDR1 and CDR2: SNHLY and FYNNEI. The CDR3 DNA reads TGTGCCAGCAGTTCCGACAGGGGTTATACTGAAGCTTTCTTT. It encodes CASSSDRGYTEAFF.

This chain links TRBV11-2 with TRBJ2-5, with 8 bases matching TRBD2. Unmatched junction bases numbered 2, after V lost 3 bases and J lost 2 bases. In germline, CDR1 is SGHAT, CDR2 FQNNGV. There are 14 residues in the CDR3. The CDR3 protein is CASSFTSGQETQYF. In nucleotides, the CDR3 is TGTGCCAGCAGCTTTACTAGCGGTCAAGAGACCCAGTACTTC.

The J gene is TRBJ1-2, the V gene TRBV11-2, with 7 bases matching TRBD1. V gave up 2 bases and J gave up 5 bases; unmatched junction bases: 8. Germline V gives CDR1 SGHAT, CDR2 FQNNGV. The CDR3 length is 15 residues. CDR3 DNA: TGTGCCAGCAGCTTACTTGGGAGGGGGCATTATGGCTACACCTTC. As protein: CASSLLGRGHYGYTF.